The rows below give T cell receptor beta chains drawn from one sample of a study of blood T cell repertoires in COVID-19. Generated by immunoSEQ multiplex PCR, the TCRdb table keeps only in-frame clones and is missing some. The data contain 120,000 to 150,000 clones, 88% of them singletons. Sequencing used peripheral blood. These receptors all stem from a human donor in a cohort sampled during active COVID-19. CDR3s include the opening cysteine and the closing phenylalanine or tryptophan. A D gene is named only where the DNA matches it firmly. Clone size is stated in some rows and not others, as once, few, many or a class when expanded.

.	TRBJ2-4	TRBD2	TRBV5-4	CASSLERGGVAKNIQYF	TGTGCCAGCAGCTTGGAACGGGGGGGCGTGGCCAAAAACATTCAGTACTTC
.	TRBJ2-1	.	TRBV7-9	CASSLAGGNEQFF	TGTGCCAGCAGCTTAGCGGGGGGAAATGAGCAGTTCTTC
.	TRBJ2-3	TRBD2	TRBV5-4	CASSPGLADFTDTQYF	TGTGCCAGCAGCCCGGGACTAGCGGATTTCACAGATACGCAGTATTTT
.	TRBJ2-2	.	TRBV19	CASTSYPNTGELFF	TGTGCCAGTACTAGCTACCCGAACACCGGGGAGCTGTTTTTT
.	TRBJ1-1	TRBD1	TRBV10-3	CAINRDRRGTEAFF	TGTGCCATCAACCGGGACAGGCGGGGGACTGAAGCTTTCTTT
.	TRBJ2-3	TRBD2	TRBV5-1	CASSLGTSHYTDTQYF	TGCGCCAGCAGCTTGGGGACTAGCCATTACACAGATACGCAGTATTTT
.	TRBJ2-1	TRBD2	TRBV7-9	CASSLPRLAGGPGEQFF	TGTGCCAGCAGCTTACCCAGACTAGCGGGGGGGCCGGGAGAGCAGTTCTTC
once	TRBJ2-3	TRBD2	TRBV18	CASSPGVSGVSTDTQYF	TGTGCCAGCTCACCAGGGGTCAGCGGGGTGAGCACAGATACGCAGTATTTT
.	TRBJ1-1	.	TRBV4-3	CASSQGGRGALTEAFF	TGCGCCAGCAGCCAAGGTGGGAGGGGGGCGCTCACTGAAGCTTTCTTT
.	TRBJ2-1	TRBD2	TRBV5-6	CASSSSKLAGVGNEQFF	TGTGCCAGTAGCAGCTCCAAGCTAGCGGGGGTGGGTAATGAGCAGTTCTTC
.	TRBJ1-2	TRBD1	TRBV6-5	CASSSRDREYGYTF	TGTGCCAGCAGTAGCCGGGACAGGGAGTATGGCTACACCTTC
.	TRBJ2-7	TRBD2	TRBV28	CASSSGLAGISYEQYF	TGTGCCAGCAGTTCCGGACTAGCGGGGATTTCCTACGAGCAGTACTTC
.	TRBJ2-5	TRBD2	TRBV7-2	CASSPGLAGETQYF	TGTGCCAGCAGCCCGGGACTAGCGGGGGAAACCCAGTACTTC
few	TRBJ1-6	.	TRBV18	CASSPSDSRTLHF	TGTGCCAGCTCACCATCGGACAGTAGGACCCTCCACTTT
.	TRBJ2-6	.	TRBV5-1	CASSLQGLGGANVLTF	TGCGCCAGCAGCTTACAGGGTCTAGGAGGGGCCAACGTCCTGACTTTC